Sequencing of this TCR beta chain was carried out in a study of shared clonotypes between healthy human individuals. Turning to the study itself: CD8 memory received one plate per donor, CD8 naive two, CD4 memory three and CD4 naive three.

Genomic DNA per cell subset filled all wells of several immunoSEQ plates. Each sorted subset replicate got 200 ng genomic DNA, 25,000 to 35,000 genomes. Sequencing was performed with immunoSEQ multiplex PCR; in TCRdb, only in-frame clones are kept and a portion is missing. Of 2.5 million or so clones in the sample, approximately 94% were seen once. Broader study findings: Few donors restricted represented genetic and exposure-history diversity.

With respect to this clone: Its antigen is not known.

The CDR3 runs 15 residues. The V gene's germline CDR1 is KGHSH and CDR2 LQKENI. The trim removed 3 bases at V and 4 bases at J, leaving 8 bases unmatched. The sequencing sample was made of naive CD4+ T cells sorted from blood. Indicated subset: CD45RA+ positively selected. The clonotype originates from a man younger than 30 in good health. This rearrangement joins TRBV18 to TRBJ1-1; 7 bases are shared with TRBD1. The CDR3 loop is CASSPEDRIFTEAFF. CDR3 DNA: TGTGCCAGCTCACCCGAGGACAGGATCTTCACTGAAGCTTTCTTT. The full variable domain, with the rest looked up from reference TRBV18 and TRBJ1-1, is NAGVMQNPRHLVRRRGQEARLRCSPMKGHSHVYWYRQLPEEGLKFMVYLQKENIIDESGMPKERFSAEFPKEGPSILRIQQVVRGDSAAYFCASSPEDRIFTEAFFGQGTRLTVV.